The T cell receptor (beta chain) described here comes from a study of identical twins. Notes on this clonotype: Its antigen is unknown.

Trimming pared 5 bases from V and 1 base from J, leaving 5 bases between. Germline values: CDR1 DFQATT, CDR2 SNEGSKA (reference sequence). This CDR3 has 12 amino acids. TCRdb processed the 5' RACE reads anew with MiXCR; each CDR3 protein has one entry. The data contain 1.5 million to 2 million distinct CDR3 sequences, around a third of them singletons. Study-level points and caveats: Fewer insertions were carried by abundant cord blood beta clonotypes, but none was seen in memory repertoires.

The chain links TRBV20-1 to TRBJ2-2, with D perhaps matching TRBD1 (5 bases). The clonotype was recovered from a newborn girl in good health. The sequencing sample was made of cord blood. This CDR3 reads CSADRNTGELFF. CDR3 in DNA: TGCAGTGCTGACAGGAACACCGGGGAGCTGTTTTTT.